Listed here are 30 T cell receptor beta chains from one sample, sequenced in a study of Graves' ophthalmopathy and Graves' hyperthyroidism. The study amplified TCR beta CDR3 regions using RNA transcripts. HTBI primers primed a first-round RT-PCR, and a second-round multiplex PCR followed. One entry per CDR3 protein, called by TCRdb with MiXCR from the multiplex PCR reads. The table lists 580,000 or so distinct CDR3 sequences, roughly 39% of them singletons. Sequencing was done on a sample of peripheral blood or thyroid tissue (not recorded which). These receptors were collected from an adult man with Graves' hyperthyroidism.

The chain has TRBV29-1 and TRBJ2-7, with a possible D match to TRBD1 (6 bases). The V gene's germline CDR1 is SQVTM and CDR2 ANQGSEA. This CDR3 is built from 16 residues. Trimming removed 7 bases at V and 7 bases at J, with 29 bases between. CDR3 coding DNA: TGCAGCGGATCGATGGGCTGGACAGCCTCCTACAATGAGCAGTACTTC. Translation: CSGSMGWTASYNEQYF.

A remark on this clonotype: The junction does not match germline at one end; this may be a read error. The chain is built from TRBV5-1 and TRBJ1-5, with D hard to call. The CDR3 is 13 residues long. Per germline, CDR1 SGHRS and CDR2 YFSETQ. In nucleotides, the CDR3 is TGTGCCAGCAGCTTAATGGGTGGAGAGACCCAGCATTTT. Translated, it gives CASSLMGGETQHF. The whole variable domain, filled in from reference TRBV5-1 and TRBJ1-5, reads KAGVTQTPRYLIKTRGQQVTLSCSPISGHRSVSWYQQTPGQGLQFLFEYFSETQRNKGNFPGRFSGRQFSNSRSEMNVSTLELGDSALYLCASSLMGGETQHFGDGTRLSIL.

On this clonotype: A read error is possible here, since a much larger clone lies one base away. This chain joins TRBV20-1 and TRBJ2-7; 7 bases line up with TRBD1. V shed 4 bases and J 2 bases; nucleotides not matched to a gene: 5. This CDR3 spans 13 amino acids. Germline assignment: CDR1 DFQATT and CDR2 SNEGSKA (reference sequence). CDR3 amino acids: CSAIWDRAYEQYF. Written as DNA, the CDR3 is TGCAGTGCTATTTGGGACAGAGCCTACGAGCAGTACTTC.

A few counts support this clonotype. The rearrangement uses TRBV29-1 and TRBJ2-3; D may be TRBD1 (6 bases). Germline CDR1 reads SQVTM; CDR2 reads ANQGSEA. The CDR3 totals 14 residues. Trimming removed 8 bases at V and 0 bases at J, with 15 bases between. The CDR3 DNA reads as TGCAGCATCATAGGGGGTGCTAGCACAGATACGCAGTATTTT. It encodes CSIIGGASTDTQYF.

The V call is TRBV3-1, the J call TRBJ1-6; D is unclear. The CDR3 has 14 amino acids. Germline V gene lookup returns CDR1 LGHDT and CDR2 YNNKEL (reference sequence). V gave up 6 bases and J gave up 7 bases, with 13 bases separating them. CDR3 residues: CASSLGSSNSPLHF. The DNA for the CDR3 is TGTGCCAGCAGTTTGGGGAGTTCGAATTCACCCCTCCACTTT.

This clonotype was observed at least ten times. This chain joins TRBV10-3 and TRBJ1-1, with D hard to call. The CDR3 is made up of 15 amino acids. CDR1 is ENHRY, CDR2 SYGVKD, per germline. The V end lost 6 bases, the J end lost 1 base, and 15 bases lay between the germline ends. Written as DNA, the CDR3 is TGTGCCATCAGCACACTGGGCATTTCGAACACTGAAGCTTTCTTT. Amino acids: CAISTLGISNTEAFF.

The chain uses TRBV9 and TRBJ2-2; TRBD1 agrees at 7 bases. With 3 bases clipped from V and 4 bases from J, the junction kept 6 bases outside the gene matches. The germline V gene encodes CDR1 SGDLS and CDR2 YYNGEE. This CDR3 region has 15 residues. The CDR3 DNA follows: TGTGCCAGCAGCGCCGGGACAGTTTCCACCGGGGAGCTGTTTTTT. It yields the protein CASSAGTVSTGELFF.

The table lists this clonotype with many counts. The gene calls are TRBV20-1 and TRBJ2-7; TRBD1 agrees at 7 bases. CDR1 is DFQATT and CDR2 is SNEGSKA in the germline V gene (reference sequence). Trimming removed 0 bases from V and 5 bases from J; junction bases left unmatched: 13. The CDR3 is 16 amino acids. The DNA for the CDR3 is TGCAGTGCTAGAGATTCACGAGGGGGCACCTTGAACGAGCAGTACTTC. Its translation is CSARDSRGGTLNEQYF.

Here the CDR3 DNA reads TGTGCCAGCAGCGTTGAAGATTGGGACGAACGAATCTATGGCTACACCTTC. It yields the protein CASSVEDWDERIYGYTF. The chain recombines TRBV9 with TRBJ1-2; D is perhaps TRBD1 (5 bases). Germline V gives CDR1 SGDLS, CDR2 YYNGEE. The germline V and J ends were trimmed by 2 bases and 4 bases, with 21 bases remaining between them. CDR3 length equals 17 residues.

DNA for the CDR3: TGTGCCAGCAAGATCAGACAGATGGGGAATCAGCCCCAGCATTTT. This sequence encodes CASKIRQMGNQPQHF. The rearrangement links TRBV2 to TRBJ1-5; TRBD1 might be the D (5 bases). The V end lost 7 bases, the J end lost 4 bases, and 17 bases lay between the germline ends. This CDR3 is built from 15 residues. Germline values: CDR1 SNHLY, CDR2 FYNNEI.

This chain uses TRBV12-3 or TRBV12-4 with TRBJ1-4; D is possibly TRBD1 (5 bases). The CDR3 sequence is 15 residues long. V lost 7 bases, J lost 3 bases, and 15 bases lay in between. CDR3 loop: CASKPSGTANEKLFF. The DNA for the CDR3 is TGTGCCAGCAAACCCTCCGGGACGGCTAATGAAAAACTGTTTTTT.

In regard to this clonotype: One end of the junction does not line up with germline, which may come from a read error. The gene calls are TRBV15 and TRBJ1-6; 9 nucleotides line up with TRBD1. The CDR3 runs 16 residues. In germline, CDR1 is LNHNV, CDR2 YYDKDF (reference sequence). The CDR3 sequence: CASSRRTGAVNSPLHF. The CDR3 bases are TGTGCCAGCAGCCGTAGGACAGGGGCAGTTAATTCACCCCTCCACTTT.

This clonotype was observed many times. This chain links TRBV7-2 with TRBJ2-7; 7 bases map to TRBD2. The CDR3 runs 14 residues. V trimming: 3 bases; J trimming: 6 bases; junction bases outside the gene matches: 8. Per germline, CDR1 SGHTA and CDR2 FQGNSA. The CDR3 here is CASSLELAFGEQYF. In DNA form, the CDR3 reads TGTGCCAGCAGCTTGGAACTAGCGTTCGGCGAGCAGTACTTC.

This clonotype appeared many times. The CDR3 region has the DNA TGTGCCAGCAACGAGGACGGATCCTATGGCTACACCTTC. Translated, it gives CASNEDGSYGYTF. The chain couples TRBV9 to TRBJ1-2; D unresolved. Germline CDR1 reads SGDLS; CDR2 reads YYNGEE. The CDR3 is 13 residues long. V lost 6 bases, J lost 4 bases, and 13 bases lay in between.

In its sample, this clonotype was seen many times. The genes are TRBV20-1 and TRBJ1-2, with D hard to call. Germline lookup yields CDR1 DFQATT and CDR2 SNEGSKA (reference sequence). The CDR3 totals 13 residues. V lost 5 bases to trimming and J lost 2 bases, with 12 bases between them. This CDR3 is CSAYLQSNYGYTF. CDR3 DNA sequence: TGCAGTGCTTACCTACAGTCGAACTATGGCTACACCTTC.

This clonotype was recorded many times. DNA of the CDR3: TGTGCCAGCAGCTATACTAGCTACGAGCAGTACTTC. Translation gives CASSYTSYEQYF. The chain combines TRBV7-9 with TRBJ2-7; D possibly corresponds to TRBD2 (5 bases). The CDR3 runs to 12 residues. The ends were cut back, 4 bases at V and 3 bases at J, with 7 bases in the middle. The germline V gene encodes CDR1 SEHNR and CDR2 FQNEAQ (reference sequence).

This clonotype was found many times. The chain links TRBV20-1 to TRBJ1-2; 7 bases are a match to TRBD1. Trimming removed 3 bases from V and 6 bases from J; junction bases left unmatched: 28. Looked up from germline, CDR1 is DFQATT and CDR2 is SNEGSKA (reference sequence). There are 20 residues in the CDR3. The CDR3 sequence is CSASPPPRGLARIGINGYTF. In DNA, the CDR3 is TGCAGTGCTAGTCCCCCTCCAAGGGGGCTCGCGCGGATAGGGATTAATGGCTACACCTTC.

A word on this clonotype: A read error may produce the germline difference seen at one junction end. V usage is TRBV19 and J usage is TRBJ1-1; D is ambiguous. The CDR3 sequence is 15 residues long. The germline V gene encodes CDR1 LNHDA and CDR2 SQIVND (reference sequence). CDR3 nucleotide sequence: TGTGCCGGTAGAGAATTCCGAGCGACGAACACTGAAGCTTTCTTT. Residues: CAGREFRATNTEAFF.

This clonotype was picked up one time. The chain recombines TRBV29-1 with TRBJ2-5, with 7 positions matching TRBD2. Losses at the gene ends were 4 bases for V and 2 bases for J; bases not matched to a gene: 10. CDR3 size: 15 residues. Germline V CDR1 and CDR2: SQVTM, ANQGSEA. The CDR3 here is CSVAGGSPTQETQYF. CDR3 in DNA: TGCAGCGTTGCTGGCGGGAGTCCAACGCAAGAGACCCAGTACTTC.

This clonotype was detected only a few times. This chain uses TRBV9 with TRBJ2-3; 8 bases match TRBD2. This CDR3 is built from 14 residues. CDR1 SGDLS and CDR2 YYNGEE come from the germline V gene. J lost 3 bases, V lost 5 bases, and 5 bases had no gene match. The CDR3 loop is CASSQAGVTDTQYF. CDR3 DNA sequence: TGTGCCAGCAGTCAAGCGGGAGTGACAGATACGCAGTATTTT.

This chain uses TRBV15 with TRBJ1-2, with a tentative D call TRBD1 (6 bases). Trimming took 4 bases from V and 8 from J, leaving 20 bases between them. CDR1 is LNHNV, CDR2 YYDKDF, per germline (reference sequence). The CDR3 runs to 15 residues. The CDR3 sequence is CATSTYLDRIYGYTF. The CDR3 bases are TGTGCCACCAGCACATATTTAGACAGGATATACGGCTACACCTTC.

Details on this clonotype: A much more abundant neighbour one base away suggests this may be a read error. This sequence joins TRBV6-5 and TRBJ2-7; D possibly corresponds to TRBD2 (6 bases). Germline CDR1 is MNHEY and CDR2 is SVGAGI. The length of the CDR3 is 14 residues. The ends were cut back, 7 bases at V and 3 bases at J, with 16 bases in the middle. The chain's CDR3 is CASTRLVGRYEQYF. Written as DNA, the CDR3 is TGTGCCAGCACCCGACTAGTGGGACGCTACGAGCAGTACTTC.

This chain connects TRBV20-1 to TRBJ1-1; 11 bases align to TRBD1. Germline V lookup: CDR1 DFQATT, CDR2 SNEGSKA (reference sequence). V gave up 5 bases and J gave up 2 bases; unmatched junction bases: 10. The CDR3 covers 16 residues. Here the CDR3 DNA reads TGCAGTGCTCACGGGGGACAGGGGGGAATTAACACTGAAGCTTTCTTT. Translated, it gives CSAHGGQGGINTEAFF.

The V and J genes are TRBV7-2 and TRBJ1-5; a weak D match, TRBD1 (5 bases). Germline CDR1 is SGHTA and CDR2 is FQGNSA. This CDR3 is built from 15 residues. V shed 6 bases and J shed 3 bases, with 15 bases lying between them. CDR3 sequence reads: CASRFLAGDNQPQHF. The CDR3 nucleotides are TGTGCCAGCAGATTCCTAGCGGGGGACAATCAGCCCCAGCATTTT.

This clonotype was detected only a few times. The rearrangement joins TRBV6-5 to TRBJ1-3; D not certain. The CDR3 extends over 16 amino acids. CDR1 and CDR2 (germline): MNHEY, SVGAGI. V was shortened by 0 bases and J by 0 bases, with 9 bases between the two germline ends. The CDR3 sequence is CASSYSTVLSGNTIYF. CDR3 nucleotide sequence: TGTGCCAGCAGTTACTCGACGGTGCTCTCTGGAAACACCATATATTTT.

For this clonotype: Given a much more abundant clone one base away, this may be a read error. This CDR3 fails to terminate in the conserved phenylalanine or tryptophan, so it likely reflects a read error. V gene TRBV6-5 combines with J gene TRBJ1-1, with no clear D. The germline CDR1 and CDR2 sequences are MNHEY and SVGAGI. The CDR3 contains 13 residues. V shed 0 bases and J shed 6 bases, with 8 bases lying between them. This CDR3 is CASSYSRVSEAFL. The CDR3 coding sequence is TGTGCCAGCAGTTACTCGAGGGTCTCTGAAGCTTTCCTT.

V usage is TRBV29-1 and J usage is TRBJ2-5; 9 bases align to TRBD1. The germline CDR1 and CDR2 sequences are SQVTM and ANQGSEA. With V trimmed by 7 bases and J by 5 bases, 11 bases remained unmatched. The CDR3 contains 14 residues. The CDR3 bases are TGCAGCGCCTGGTGGACAGGGGATAAGGAGACCCAGTACTTC. This codes for CSAWWTGDKETQYF.

The rearrangement uses TRBV5-1 and TRBJ1-1; 7 nucleotides match TRBD1. Germline CDR1 is SGHRS and CDR2 is YFSETQ. Trimming took 0 bases from V and 6 from J; bases not matched to a gene: 5. The CDR3 loop spans 14 amino acids. This CDR3 reads CASSLGQGEPEAFF. The CDR3 DNA is TGCGCCAGCAGCTTGGGGCAGGGGGAGCCTGAAGCTTTCTTT.

This clonotype has ten or more counts. The V call is TRBV20-1, the J call TRBJ2-5; TRBD2 matches 11 bases. The V and J ends lost 4 bases and 4 bases, in that order; junction bases with no gene match: 5. The CDR3 is made up of 14 amino acids. CDR1 and CDR2 from the germline V gene are DFQATT and SNEGSKA (reference sequence). The CDR3 protein is CSATLGTSGETQYF. The CDR3, as DNA: TGCAGTGCTACCCTAGGGACTAGCGGAGAGACCCAGTACTTC.

This clonotype was recorded once. This chain links TRBV5-1 with TRBJ1-1; D may be TRBD1 (5 bases). Germline V CDR1 and CDR2: SGHRS, YFSETQ. The CDR3 covers 15 residues. V shed 2 bases and J shed 0 bases, with 11 bases lying between them. As DNA, the CDR3 is TGCGCCAGCAGCTTCCAGGGAAGGGTGAACACTGAAGCTTTCTTT. The encoded protein is CASSFQGRVNTEAFF.